The entry below describes one TCR beta chain. Its antigen is still unknown. The sample is drawn from a study of cytomegalovirus exposure and HLA in healthy donors. CDR3 length: 13 amino acids. The V and J ends lost 6 bases and 4 bases respectively, with 10 bases between them. CDR1 is MNHEY, CDR2 SMNVEV, per germline (reference sequence). PCR amplification relied on 60 Vbeta primers (plus 13 Jbeta primers). Sequenced by immunoSEQ multiplex PCR; TCRdb stores in-frame clones only, minus some. The profile covers some 150,000 clones, with roughly 80% appearing a single time and around 7.8% taken by the ten largest. Regarding the study as a whole: Compared with the roughly 700-donor mean, an Asian-associated ancestry cluster reportedly had fewer N-insertions, according to a later analysis. Researchers counted roughly 150 TCR beta chains as cytomegalovirus-associated. An analysis that came later showed most CMV-associated TCR beta chains appearing HLA-restricted.

The gene calls are TRBV27 and TRBJ1-3, with unresolved D. Sequencing was carried out using PBMCs. The origin of this receptor is a woman aged 50 to 65 in good health and CMV-seropositive. CDR3 nucleotides: TGTGCCAGCAGGCGGGCGGGGGGAAACACCATATATTTT. This sequence encodes CASRRAGGNTIYF.